This TCR beta chain emerged from a study of T-cell memory formation after mild COVID-19. A single record per CDR3 protein comes from TCRdb applying MiXCR to the 5' RACE reads. Here the sample spans 270,000 or so distinct CDR3 sequences, around 15% being singletons. General study results and limits: Shrinking CD4+ clones were chiefly CM and EM; CD8+ ones were chiefly EMRA.

Per the germline V gene, CDR1 is SEHNR and CDR2 is FQNEAQ (reference sequence). V was cut by 5 bases and J by 6 bases, with 7 bases left in between. The CDR3 runs to 11 residues. The table lists this clonotype with a few counts. As yet, its antigen is unknown. This chain links TRBV7-9 with TRBJ1-2; unclear D gene. Sample: PBMCs or a T cell subset sorted from them (not recorded which). The sequence derives from a man aged 18 to 35 who had mild COVID-19 (a few samples of this study predate the infection). Cell type and time point are not known. CDR3 amino acids: CASSTPNGYTF. DNA of the CDR3: TGTGCCAGCAGCACCCCCAATGGCTACACCTTC.